Below, one TCR beta chain is given with its context. Antigen specificity is unknown. The libraries of TRB cDNA were constructed through 5' RACE using UMI labels. TCRdb reanalyzed the 5' RACE reads and collapses them to one entry per CDR3 protein, without DNA. The sample table includes some 47,000 distinct CDR3 sequences. This entry comes from a study of CXCR3-negative and CXCR3-positive naive CD8 T cells. Findings and caveats of the study: Fresh PBMCs served for most assays, and CXCR3 expression fell partially after cryopreservation. More hydrophobic TRB CDR3s were found in CXCR3-positive naive cells than in CXCR3-negative naive cells. Both naive subsets had comparably high diversity; memory CD8+ cells much lower.

This CDR3 contains 12 residues. The germline gives CDR1 SQVTM, CDR2 ANQGSEA. The material sequenced was naive CXCR3+ CD8+ T cells from blood. Subset described: CD45RO-CCR7+CD27+CD95- naive CD8+ T cells expressing CXCR3 (TNR3+). V gene TRBV29-1 combines with J gene TRBJ2-2; lacking DNA, the TRBD1 call made by TCRdb goes unchecked. This clonotype was sampled from a human donor in good health. Some clones in this sample may be carry-over from other donors' samples. The CDR3 spells CSVLQGTGELFF.